This entry lists 25 T cell receptor beta chains sequenced from one sample in a study of T cell responses to AZD1222 COVID-19 vaccine. The method was immunoSEQ multiplex PCR; TCRdb's version includes in-frame clones alone and lacks a portion of them. This sample yields 100,000 to 140,000 clones, of which about 90% are seen a single time; roughly 7% belongs to the top ten. The sample in question was peripheral blood, obtained on day 0 of AZD1222 vaccination. These receptors all come from an adult in good health.

This chain joins TRBV19 and TRBJ1-2; 8 positions match TRBD1. Trimming cost V 5 bases and J 3 bases; bases outside gene matches: 5. The V gene's germline CDR1 is LNHDA and CDR2 SQIVND (reference sequence). The CDR3 totals 14 residues. The CDR3 coding sequence is TGTGCCAGTAGTCGGCAGGGGGCGGACTATGGCTACACCTTC. The encoded protein is CASSRQGADYGYTF.

The rearrangement links TRBV6-1 to TRBJ1-5; D perhaps matches TRBD1 (6 bases). Germline V gene sequence: CDR1 MNHNS, CDR2 SASEGT. There are 14 residues in the CDR3. The V gene lost 3 bases and the J gene lost 6 bases, with 12 bases spanning the gap. The CDR3 here is CASSDSGARQPQHF. CDR3 DNA: TGTGCCAGCAGTGATTCGGGGGCCCGTCAGCCCCAGCATTTT.

The chain recombines TRBV12-3 or TRBV12-4 with TRBJ1-6; D is unresolved. V was clipped by 7 bases and J by 6 bases, with 10 bases between them. The CDR3 length is 13 residues. The CDR3 sequence is CASNQQINSPLHF. The CDR3 DNA reads as TGTGCCAGCAACCAGCAGATTAATTCACCCCTCCACTTT.

The gene calls are TRBV9 and TRBJ1-1; 8 bases map to TRBD1. V was pared by 4 bases and J by 3 bases, with 8 bases of the junction left unmatched. Germline values: CDR1 SGDLS, CDR2 YYNGEE. The CDR3 sequence is 15 residues long. The CDR3 region has the DNA TGTGCCAGCAGCTTCCGGACAGGGCTTTACACTGAAGCTTTCTTT. Its translation: CASSFRTGLYTEAFF.

The chain uses TRBV5-6 and TRBJ1-3; 7 bases agree with TRBD1. The V segment lost 4 bases and the J segment 4 bases; nucleotides outside the gene matches: 2. CDR1 and CDR2 (germline): SGHDT, YYEEEE. This CDR3 is 13 amino acids long. The CDR3 DNA follows: TGTGCCAGCAGCCCGGACAGGGGAAACACCATATATTTT. Translation gives CASSPDRGNTIYF.

The rearrangement joins TRBV2 to TRBJ2-7; 7 bases fit TRBD1. This CDR3 has 17 residues. The V gene's germline CDR1 is SNHLY and CDR2 FYNNEI. With 2 bases clipped from V and 1 base from J, the junction kept 11 bases outside the gene matches. In DNA, the CDR3 is TGTGCCAGCAGTGAAAACAGGGGAAGGGCCTGGTCCTACGAGCAGTACTTC. This encodes CASSENRGRAWSYEQYF.

This clone has just a few counts. This sequence joins TRBV12-3 or TRBV12-4 and TRBJ2-1; D gene unclear. This CDR3 contains 12 residues. Trimming took 1 base from V and 15 from J, leaving 13 bases between them. CDR3 in amino acids: CASSLVRRSLFF. The CDR3 DNA reads as TGTGCCAGCAGTTTAGTACGGCGCTCTCTGTTCTTC.

This clone was seen only a few times. The rearrangement joins TRBV5-1 to TRBJ1-4; D call uncertain. This CDR3 region has 15 residues. Between the trimmed V and J ends, which lost 4 bases and 8 bases, there was a span of 18 bases. CDR1 is SGHRS, CDR2 YFSETQ, per germline. The CDR3 here is CASSRGNGEGEKLFF. CDR3 in DNA: TGCGCCAGCAGCCGCGGTAACGGCGAAGGCGAAAAACTGTTTTTT.

This clone was counted between two and nine times. V usage is TRBV3-1 (or the pseudogene TRBV3-2) and J usage is TRBJ2-7, with D perhaps given as TRBD1 or TRBD2 (5 bases each). The CDR3 runs to 17 residues. Germline V gives CDR1 LGHDT, CDR2 YNNKEL (reference sequence). V was pared by 4 bases and J by 3 bases, with 22 bases between. This CDR3 reads CASSPKGWGPKSYEQYF. In DNA form, the CDR3 reads TGTGCCAGCAGCCCCAAAGGGTGGGGACCGAAGAGCTACGAGCAGTACTTC.

Here the CDR3 DNA reads TGTGCCGCCGGACAGGGCCCCACGAACACCGGGGAGCTGTTTTTT. This gives the protein CAAGQGPTNTGELFF. The gene calls are TRBV24-1 and TRBJ2-2, with TRBD1 matching over 8 bases. This CDR3 spans 15 amino acids. With V trimmed by 12 bases and J by 0 bases, 8 bases remained unmatched. The germline V gene has CDR1 KGHDR and CDR2 SFDVKD.

V is TRBV19 and J is TRBJ2-2, with 11 positions matching TRBD2. This CDR3 contains 18 residues. V gave up 4 bases and J gave up 5 bases; unmatched junction bases: 12. Germline assignment: CDR1 LNHDA and CDR2 SQIVND (reference sequence). CDR3 sequence: CASSTPGLAAPRTGELFF. The CDR3 region has the DNA TGTGCCAGTAGTACACCGGGACTAGCGGCCCCCAGGACCGGGGAGCTGTTTTTT. The whole variable domain, filled in from reference TRBV19 and TRBJ2-2, reads DGGITQSPKYLFRKEGQNVTLSCEQNLNHDAMYWYRQDPGQGLRLIYYSQIVNDFQKGDIAEGYSVSREKKESFPLTVTSAQKNPTAFYLCASSTPGLAAPRTGELFFGEGSRLTVL.

The chain couples TRBV6-2 or TRBV6-3 to TRBJ1-5; 10 bases line up with TRBD1. The ends lost 5 bases at V and 2 bases at J; junction bases unmatched: 9. Per the germline V gene, CDR1 is MNHEY and CDR2 is SVGEGT. The CDR3 extends over 17 amino acids. CDR3 residues: CASSTTGQGKGNQPQHF. DNA of the CDR3: TGTGCCAGCAGTACTACGGGACAGGGGAAGGGCAATCAGCCCCAGCATTTT.

The CDR3 bases are TGTGCCAGCACCCATTGGGGGACTAGCGGGAGAGTTGAGCAGTTCTTC. Protein: CASTHWGTSGRVEQFF. The chain is built from TRBV28 and TRBJ2-1; 14 bases agree with TRBD2. There are 16 residues in the CDR3. V lost 7 bases, J lost 9 bases, and 11 bases stayed unmatched. CDR1 is MDHEN, CDR2 SYDVKM, per germline.

V is TRBV11-3 and J is TRBJ1-3, with D tentatively TRBD1 (6 bases). The CDR3 is made up of 16 amino acids. Trimming removed 4 bases at V and 0 bases at J, with 13 bases between. The germline CDR1 and CDR2 sequences are SGHNT and YENEEA. The CDR3 protein is CASSYQDSVSGNTIYF. The CDR3 bases are TGTGCCAGCAGCTACCAGGACAGCGTCTCTGGAAACACCATATATTTT.

As for this clone: A read error may produce the germline difference seen at one junction end. This chain connects TRBV3-1 (or the pseudogene TRBV3-2) to TRBJ2-7; 13 nucleotides line up with TRBD2. The CDR3 is made up of 15 amino acids. Germline CDR1 and CDR2: LGHDT and YNNKEL (reference sequence). DNA of the CDR3: TGTGCCAGCAGCCCGCCCGGGACTAGCGGGATCCTGTCTGTCTTC. Protein product: CASSPPGTSGILSVF.

The gene calls are TRBV5-4 and TRBJ2-3; 9 bases are shared with TRBD2. The CDR3 is 15 residues long. With 0 bases clipped from V and 7 bases from J, the junction kept 6 bases outside the gene matches. Germline CDR1 SGHNT, CDR2 YYREEE (reference sequence). The CDR3 protein is CASSLGKAGGYTQYF. CDR3 in DNA: TGTGCCAGCAGCTTGGGCAAAGCGGGAGGTTATACGCAGTATTTT.

This chain joins TRBV14 and TRBJ2-7, with D perhaps TRBD1 (6 bases). V was trimmed by 4 bases and J by 5 bases, leaving 24 bases between them. The CDR3 consists of 17 residues. Per the germline V gene, CDR1 is SGHDN and CDR2 is FVKESK. The CDR3 DNA sequence: TGTGCCAGCAGCCCTCACCCTGGGACAAGTGGAGTCCACGAGCAGTACTTC. Translation: CASSPHPGTSGVHEQYF. The full variable domain, in which reference TRBV14 and TRBJ2-7 provide the parts outside the CDR3, is EAGVTQFPSHSVIEKGQTVTLRCDPISGHDNLYWYRRVMGKEIKFLLHFVKESKQDESGMPNNRFLAERTGGTYSTLKVQPAELEDSGVYFCASSPHPGTSGVHEQYFGPGTRLTVT.

The chain uses TRBV24-1 and TRBJ1-5; D unresolved. The CDR3 is 16 amino acids. Trimming cost V 3 bases and J 0 bases, with 11 bases left between them. Germline lookup yields CDR1 KGHDR and CDR2 SFDVKD. This CDR3 is CATSDAQVNSNQPQHF. The DNA for the CDR3 is TGTGCCACCAGTGATGCGCAGGTTAATAGCAATCAGCCCCAGCATTTT.

This chain uses TRBV5-1 with TRBJ2-5; TRBD1 matches at 9 bases. Germline assignment: CDR1 SGHRS and CDR2 YFSETQ. CDR3 length: 17 amino acids. The junction had 12 bases not matched to a gene; V was cut back by 1 base and J by 5 bases. Here the CDR3 DNA reads TGCGCCAGCAGCTTGTTCAGCCGAGGACAGGGGCCCGAGACCCAGTACTTC. Protein: CASSLFSRGQGPETQYF.

The chain has TRBV28 and TRBJ1-5; D is possibly TRBD1 (6 bases). Germline values: CDR1 MDHEN, CDR2 SYDVKM. Trimming cost V 6 bases and J 7 bases, with 16 bases left between them. This CDR3 spans 14 amino acids. Here the CDR3 reads CASRRGFALQPQHF. CDR3 sequence (DNA): TGTGCCAGCAGGAGGGGGTTCGCGTTACAGCCCCAGCATTTT.

CDR3 bases: TGTGCCAGCAGCTTGGTAGCGCCAGAGACCCAGTACTTC. Its protein is CASSLVAPETQYF. The chain uses TRBV11-2 and TRBJ2-5; a weak D match, TRBD2 (5 bases). V shed 3 bases and J shed 4 bases, with 9 bases lying between them. There are 13 residues in the CDR3. In germline, CDR1 is SGHAT, CDR2 FQNNGV.

The chain has TRBV30 and TRBJ1-1, with a weak D call TRBD1 (6 bases). CDR1 is GTSNPN and CDR2 is SVGIG in the germline V gene (reference sequence). The CDR3 runs to 13 residues. Trimming shortened V by 5 bases and J by 1 base, and 11 bases separated the two germline ends. This CDR3 reads CAWAGDRNTEAFF. The CDR3 nucleotides read TGTGCCTGGGCAGGGGACCGGAACACTGAAGCTTTCTTT.

This clone has only a few counts. J is TRBJ1-3 and V is TRBV28; the D gene is possibly TRBD1 (5 bases). The CDR3 is made up of 16 amino acids. V dropped 10 bases and J dropped 1 base, with 20 bases sitting between them. Germline values: CDR1 MDHEN, CDR2 SYDVKM. CDR3 amino acids: CATLAPLGVSGNTIYF. The CDR3 DNA is TGTGCCACTCTAGCTCCCCTGGGGGTTTCTGGAAACACCATATATTTT. Full variable domain (missing parts from reference TRBV28 and TRBJ1-3): DVKVTQSSRYLVKRTGEKVFLECVQDMDHENMFWYRQDPGLGLRLIYFSYDVKMKEKGDIPEGYSVSREKKERFSLILESASTNQTSMYLCATLAPLGVSGNTIYFGEGSWLTVV.

The gene calls are TRBV7-6 and TRBJ2-5; possible D gene TRBD2, 7 bases. V shed 7 bases and J shed 5 bases, with 17 bases lying between them. The CDR3 runs to 14 residues. Germline values: CDR1 SGHVS, CDR2 FNYEAQ. The CDR3: CASNDRGGGETQYF. The CDR3 DNA sequence: TGTGCCAGCAACGATAGGGGGGGAGGGGAGACCCAGTACTTC.

This sequence joins TRBV28 and TRBJ2-1; 9 bases agree with TRBD1. Trimming at V came to 2 bases and at J to 4 bases, leaving 15 bases not matched to a gene. This CDR3 region has 19 residues. Per germline, CDR1 MDHEN and CDR2 SYDVKM. CDR3 in DNA: TGTGCCAGCAGTTTAGGGGGACAGGGAGGCGGGCCGGGGTACAATGAGCAGTTCTTC. The encoded protein is CASSLGGQGGGPGYNEQFF.